This TCR beta chain comes out of a study of shared clonotypes between healthy human individuals. For each subset, genomic DNA was distributed in equal portions over several immunoSEQ plates. The protocol was immunoSEQ multiplex PCR, while the TCRdb copy is restricted to in-frame clones and leaves out a portion. This sample has millions of clones; over 85% occur once, and the top ten carry 0.13%. Of note for this clone: The sample carries other DNA sequences with the same CDR3.

This CDR3 spans 11 amino acids. Trimming removed 1 base from V and 7 bases from J, with 2 bases in between. Germline V gives CDR1 SGHTA, CDR2 FQGNSA. This sequence originates from a man aged 18 to 29 in good health. Sample: naive CD4+ T cells sorted from blood. The subset denotes: CD45RA+ positively selected. This rearrangement joins TRBV7-2 to TRBJ2-1; D is unclear. This CDR3 reads CASSLDNEQFF. The CDR3 coding sequence is TGTGCCAGCAGCTTAGATAATGAGCAGTTCTTC.